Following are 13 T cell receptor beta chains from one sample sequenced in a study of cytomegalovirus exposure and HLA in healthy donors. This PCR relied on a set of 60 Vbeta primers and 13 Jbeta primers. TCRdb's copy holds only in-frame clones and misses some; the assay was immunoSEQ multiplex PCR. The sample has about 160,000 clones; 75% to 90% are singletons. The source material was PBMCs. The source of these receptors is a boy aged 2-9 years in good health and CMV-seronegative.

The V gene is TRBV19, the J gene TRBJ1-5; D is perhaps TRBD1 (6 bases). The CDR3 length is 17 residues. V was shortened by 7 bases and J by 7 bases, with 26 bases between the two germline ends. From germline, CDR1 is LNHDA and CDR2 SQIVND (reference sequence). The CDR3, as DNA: TGTGCCAGTAACCTAGAATCGGTCCCATCCCAGGGGCAGCCCCAGCATTTT. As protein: CASNLESVPSQGQPQHF. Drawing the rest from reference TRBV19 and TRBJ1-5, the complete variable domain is DGGITQSPKYLFRKEGQNVTLSCEQNLNHDAMYWYRQDPGQGLRLIYYSQIVNDFQKGDIAEGYSVSREKKESFPLTVTSAQKNPTAFYLCASNLESVPSQGQPQHFGDGTRLSIL.

The CDR3 bases are TGTGCCAGCAGCCGGAGATACAACGCAGCCCACGAGCAGTACTTC. This codes for CASSRRYNAAHEQYF. The chain carries TRBV14 and TRBJ2-7, with unresolved D. The CDR3 has 15 residues. V was pared by 4 bases and J by 5 bases, with 18 bases between. CDR1 is SGHDN, CDR2 FVKESK, per germline.

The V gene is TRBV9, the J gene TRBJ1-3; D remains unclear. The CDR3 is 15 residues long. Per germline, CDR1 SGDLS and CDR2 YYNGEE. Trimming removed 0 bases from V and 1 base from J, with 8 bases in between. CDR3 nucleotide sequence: TGTGCCAGCAGCGTAGATTCGAGGTCTGGAAACACCATATATTTT. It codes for CASSVDSRSGNTIYF. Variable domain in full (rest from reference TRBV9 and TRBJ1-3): DSGVTQTPKHLITATGQRVTLRCSPRSGDLSVYWYQQSLDQGLQFLIQYYNGEERAKGNILERFSAQQFPDLHSELNLSSLELGDSALYFCASSVDSRSGNTIYFGEGSWLTVV.

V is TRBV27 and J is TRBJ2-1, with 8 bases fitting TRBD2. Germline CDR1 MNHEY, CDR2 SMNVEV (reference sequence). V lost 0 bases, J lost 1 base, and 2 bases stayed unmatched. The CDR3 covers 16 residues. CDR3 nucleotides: TGTGCCAGCAGTTTATCGAGCGGGAGTTCCTACAATGAGCAGTTCTTC. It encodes CASSLSSGSSYNEQFF.

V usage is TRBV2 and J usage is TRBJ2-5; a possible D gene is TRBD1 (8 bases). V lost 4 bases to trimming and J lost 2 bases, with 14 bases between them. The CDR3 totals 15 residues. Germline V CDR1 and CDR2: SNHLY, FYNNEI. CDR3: CASSAQGGTQETQYF. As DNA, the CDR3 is TGTGCCAGCAGTGCACAGGGGGGGACACAAGAGACCCAGTACTTC.

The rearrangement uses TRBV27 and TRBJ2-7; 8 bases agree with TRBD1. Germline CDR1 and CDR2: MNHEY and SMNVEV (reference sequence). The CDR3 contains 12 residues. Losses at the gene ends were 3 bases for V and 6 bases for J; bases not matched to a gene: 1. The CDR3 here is CASSFTGGEQYV. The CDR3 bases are TGTGCCAGCAGTTTTACAGGGGGCGAGCAGTACGTC.

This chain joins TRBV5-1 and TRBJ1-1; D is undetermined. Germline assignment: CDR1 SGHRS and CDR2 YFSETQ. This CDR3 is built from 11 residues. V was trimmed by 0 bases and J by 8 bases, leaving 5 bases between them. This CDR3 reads CASSLGTEAFF. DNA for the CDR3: TGCGCCAGCAGCTTGGGCACAGAAGCTTTCTTT.

CDR3 residues: CATGDRGYGYTF. The CDR3, as DNA: TGTGCCACGGGGGACAGGGGCTATGGCTACACCTTC. This chain links TRBV7-9 with TRBJ1-2; 10 positions agree with TRBD1. This CDR3 is 12 amino acids long. Trimming at V came to 10 bases and at J to 4 bases, leaving 3 bases not matched to a gene. The germline V gene has CDR1 SEHNR and CDR2 FQNEAQ (reference sequence).

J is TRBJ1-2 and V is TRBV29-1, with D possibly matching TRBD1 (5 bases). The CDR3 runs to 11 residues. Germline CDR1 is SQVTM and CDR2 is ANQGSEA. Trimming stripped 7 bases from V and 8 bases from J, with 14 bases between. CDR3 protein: CSALRDSGYTF. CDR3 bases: TGCAGCGCCCTCAGGGACTCGGGCTACACCTTC.

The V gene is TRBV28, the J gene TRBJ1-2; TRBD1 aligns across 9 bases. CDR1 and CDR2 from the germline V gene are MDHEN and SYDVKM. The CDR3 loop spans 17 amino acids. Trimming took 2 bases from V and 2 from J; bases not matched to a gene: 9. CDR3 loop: CASSLRTTGGKNYGYTF. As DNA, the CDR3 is TGTGCCAGCAGTTTACGGACCACAGGGGGCAAGAACTATGGCTACACCTTC.

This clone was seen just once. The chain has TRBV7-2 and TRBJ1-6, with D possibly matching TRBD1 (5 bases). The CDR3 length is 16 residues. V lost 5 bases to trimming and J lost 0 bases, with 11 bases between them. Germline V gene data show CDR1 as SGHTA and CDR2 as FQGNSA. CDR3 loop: CASSARVRSYNSPLHF. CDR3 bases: TGTGCCAGCAGCGCCAGGGTCCGCTCCTATAATTCACCCCTCCACTTT.

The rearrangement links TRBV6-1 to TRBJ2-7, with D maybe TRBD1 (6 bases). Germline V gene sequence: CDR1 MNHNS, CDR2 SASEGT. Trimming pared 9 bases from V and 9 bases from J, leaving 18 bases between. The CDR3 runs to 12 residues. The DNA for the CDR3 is TGTGCCAGTATACAGGGCCCGAGCTCGCAGTACTTC. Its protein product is CASIQGPSSQYF.

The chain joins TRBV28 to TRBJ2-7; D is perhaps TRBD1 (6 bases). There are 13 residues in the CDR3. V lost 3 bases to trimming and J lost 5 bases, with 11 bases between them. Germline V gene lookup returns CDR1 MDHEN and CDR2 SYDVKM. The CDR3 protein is CASSLNGGHEQYV. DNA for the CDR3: TGTGCCAGCAGTTTGAATGGGGGCCACGAGCAGTACGTC.